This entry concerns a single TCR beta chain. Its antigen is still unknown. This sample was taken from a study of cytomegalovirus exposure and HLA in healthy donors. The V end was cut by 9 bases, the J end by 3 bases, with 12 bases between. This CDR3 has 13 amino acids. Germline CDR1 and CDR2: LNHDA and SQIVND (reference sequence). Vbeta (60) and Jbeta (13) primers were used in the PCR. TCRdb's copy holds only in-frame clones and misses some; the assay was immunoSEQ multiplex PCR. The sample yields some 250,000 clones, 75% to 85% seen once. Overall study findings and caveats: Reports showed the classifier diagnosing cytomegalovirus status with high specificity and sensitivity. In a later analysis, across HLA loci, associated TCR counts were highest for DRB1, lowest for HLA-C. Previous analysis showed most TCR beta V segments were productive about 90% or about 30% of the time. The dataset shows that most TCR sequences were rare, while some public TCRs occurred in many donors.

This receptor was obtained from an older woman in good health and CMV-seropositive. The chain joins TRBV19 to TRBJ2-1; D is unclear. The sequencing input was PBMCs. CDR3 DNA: TGTGCCAGCCGACTGTCTTACTACAATGAGCAGTTCTTC. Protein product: CASRLSYYNEQFF.